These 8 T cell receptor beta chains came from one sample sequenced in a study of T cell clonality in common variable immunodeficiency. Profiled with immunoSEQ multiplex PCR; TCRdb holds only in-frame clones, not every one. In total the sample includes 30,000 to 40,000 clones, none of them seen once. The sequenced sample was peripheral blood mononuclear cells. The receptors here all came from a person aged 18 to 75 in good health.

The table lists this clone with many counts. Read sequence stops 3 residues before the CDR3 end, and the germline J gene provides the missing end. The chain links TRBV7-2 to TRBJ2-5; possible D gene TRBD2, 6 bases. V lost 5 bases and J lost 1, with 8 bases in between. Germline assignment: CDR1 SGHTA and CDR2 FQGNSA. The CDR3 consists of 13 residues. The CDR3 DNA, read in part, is TGTGCCAGCAGCCGGACTACCCAAGAGACC. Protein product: CASSRTTQET. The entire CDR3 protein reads CASSRTTQETQYF.

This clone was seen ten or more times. The part of the CDR3 DNA that was read is TGCGCCAGCAGCTTGGGTTTCGCCAGCTCCTACGAG. This sequence encodes CASSLGFASSYE. The whole CDR3 protein is CASSLGFASSYEQYF. The gene calls are TRBV5-1 and TRBJ2-7; D not resolved. Read sequence stops 3 residues before the CDR3 end, and the germline J gene provides the missing end. Germline V CDR1 and CDR2: SGHRS, YFSETQ. This CDR3 has 15 amino acids. Trimming removed 0 bases at V and 0 bases at J, with 10 bases between.

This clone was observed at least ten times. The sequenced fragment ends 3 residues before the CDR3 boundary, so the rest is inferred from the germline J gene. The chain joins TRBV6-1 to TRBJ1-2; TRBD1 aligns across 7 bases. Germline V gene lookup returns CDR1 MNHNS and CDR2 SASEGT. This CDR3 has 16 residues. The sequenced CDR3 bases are TGTGCCAGCAGGGAACAGGGGACGACCTCCCTTGGGGGC. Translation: CASREQGTTSLGG. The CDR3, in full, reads CASREQGTTSLGGYTF.

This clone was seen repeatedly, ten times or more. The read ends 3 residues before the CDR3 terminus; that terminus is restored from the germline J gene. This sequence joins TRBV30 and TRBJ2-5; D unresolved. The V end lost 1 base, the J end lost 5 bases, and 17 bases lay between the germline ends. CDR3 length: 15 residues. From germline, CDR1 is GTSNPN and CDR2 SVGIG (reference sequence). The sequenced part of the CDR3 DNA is TGTGCCTGGAGTGCTCTACGAGCAGGTCGGGAGACC. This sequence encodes CAWSALRAGRET. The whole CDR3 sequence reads CAWSALRAGRETQYF.

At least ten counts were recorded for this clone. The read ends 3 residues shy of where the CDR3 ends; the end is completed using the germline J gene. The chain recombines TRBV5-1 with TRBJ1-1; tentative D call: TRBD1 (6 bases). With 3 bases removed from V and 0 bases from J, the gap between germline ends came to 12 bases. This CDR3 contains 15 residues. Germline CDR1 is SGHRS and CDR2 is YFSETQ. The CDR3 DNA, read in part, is TGCGCCAGCAGCTCCGGGGGGGCTCTGAACACTGAA. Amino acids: CASSSGGALNTE. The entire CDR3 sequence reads CASSSGGALNTEAFF.

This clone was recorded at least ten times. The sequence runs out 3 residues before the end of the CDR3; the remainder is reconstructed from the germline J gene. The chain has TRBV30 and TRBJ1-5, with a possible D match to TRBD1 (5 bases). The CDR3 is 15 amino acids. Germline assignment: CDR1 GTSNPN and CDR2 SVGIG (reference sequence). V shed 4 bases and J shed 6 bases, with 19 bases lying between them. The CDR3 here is CAWNTRAGPPQPQHF. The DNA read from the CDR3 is TGTGCCTGGAATACACGGGCAGGGCCCCCTCAGCCC.

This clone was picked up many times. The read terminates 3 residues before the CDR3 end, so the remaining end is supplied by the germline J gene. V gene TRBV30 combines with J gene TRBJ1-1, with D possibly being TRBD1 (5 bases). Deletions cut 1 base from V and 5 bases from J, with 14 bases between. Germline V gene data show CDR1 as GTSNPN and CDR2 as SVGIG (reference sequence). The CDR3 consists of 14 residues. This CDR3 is CAWSEGAGWTEAFF. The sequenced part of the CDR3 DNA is TGTGCCTGGAGTGAAGGGGCCGGTTGGACTGAA.

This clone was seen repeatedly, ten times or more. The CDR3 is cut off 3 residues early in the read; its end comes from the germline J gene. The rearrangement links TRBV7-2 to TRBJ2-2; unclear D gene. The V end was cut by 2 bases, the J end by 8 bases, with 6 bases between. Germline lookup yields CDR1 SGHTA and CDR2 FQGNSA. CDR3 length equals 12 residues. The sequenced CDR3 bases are TGTGCCAGCAGCTTACAGTTAGGGGAG. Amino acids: CASSLQLGE. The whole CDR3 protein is CASSLQLGELFF.